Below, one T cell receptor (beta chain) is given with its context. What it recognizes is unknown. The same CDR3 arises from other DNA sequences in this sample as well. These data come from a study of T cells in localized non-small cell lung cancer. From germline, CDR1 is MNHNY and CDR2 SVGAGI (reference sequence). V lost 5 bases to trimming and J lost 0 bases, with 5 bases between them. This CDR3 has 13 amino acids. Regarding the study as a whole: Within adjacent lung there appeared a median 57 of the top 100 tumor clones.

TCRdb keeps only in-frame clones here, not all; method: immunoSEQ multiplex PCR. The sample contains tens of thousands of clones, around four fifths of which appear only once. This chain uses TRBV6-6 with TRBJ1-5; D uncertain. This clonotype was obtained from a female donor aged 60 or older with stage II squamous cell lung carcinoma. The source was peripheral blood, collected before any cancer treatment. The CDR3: CASSPYSNQPQHF. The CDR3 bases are TGTGCCAGCAGTCCATATAGCAATCAGCCCCAGCATTTT.